Listed below are T cell receptor beta chains from one sample, sequenced in a study of CXCR3-negative and CXCR3-positive naive CD8 T cells. TCRdb reworked the 5' RACE reads into one entry per CDR3 protein, no DNA. Its table records around 60,000 distinct CDR3 sequences. Sequencing was performed on naive CXCR3+ CD8+ T cells from blood. Receptor source: a human donor in good health. Some clones in this sample may be carry-over from other donors' samples. CDR3s include the opening cysteine and the closing phenylalanine or tryptophan. The order of the fields is V gene, J gene, clone size, CDR3 protein. Clone size appears in some rows only: once, few, many, or a class for an expanded clone.

>TRBV29-1|TRBJ2-7|-
CSVEGDRGRYEQYF
>TRBV12-5|TRBJ2-7|-
CASADDSSYEQYF
>TRBV6-5|TRBJ2-2|-
CASSVTGSGELFF
>TRBV29-1|TRBJ2-7|medium-sized
CSVTPGSTYEQYF
>TRBV5-5|TRBJ1-1|-
CASSLGSWDTEAFF
>TRBV19|TRBJ2-4|-
CASSMDLLLAKNIQYF
>TRBV11-2|TRBJ1-2|-
CASSLFPDSYGYTF
>TRBV7-9|TRBJ2-1|-
CASSTGGYNEQFF
>TRBV7-6|TRBJ2-1|-
CASSWDRGGSGDNEQFF
>TRBV7-3|TRBJ2-1|-
CASSKWTLDNEQFF
>TRBV5-1|TRBJ2-1|-
CASSWTSGNNEQFF
>TRBV7-9|TRBJ1-5|-
CASSSNRDTGQPQHF
>TRBV7-9|TRBJ2-3|-
CASSHSWGLGSGLGTDTQYF
>TRBV11-2|TRBJ1-1|medium-sized
CASSSPFSENTEAFF
>TRBV3-1|TRBJ2-5|-
CASSQDLWTSSETQYF
>TRBV11-2|TRBJ1-2|-
CASSPRVGVGFYGYTF
>TRBV28|TRBJ1-4|-
CASSYHSSEKLFF